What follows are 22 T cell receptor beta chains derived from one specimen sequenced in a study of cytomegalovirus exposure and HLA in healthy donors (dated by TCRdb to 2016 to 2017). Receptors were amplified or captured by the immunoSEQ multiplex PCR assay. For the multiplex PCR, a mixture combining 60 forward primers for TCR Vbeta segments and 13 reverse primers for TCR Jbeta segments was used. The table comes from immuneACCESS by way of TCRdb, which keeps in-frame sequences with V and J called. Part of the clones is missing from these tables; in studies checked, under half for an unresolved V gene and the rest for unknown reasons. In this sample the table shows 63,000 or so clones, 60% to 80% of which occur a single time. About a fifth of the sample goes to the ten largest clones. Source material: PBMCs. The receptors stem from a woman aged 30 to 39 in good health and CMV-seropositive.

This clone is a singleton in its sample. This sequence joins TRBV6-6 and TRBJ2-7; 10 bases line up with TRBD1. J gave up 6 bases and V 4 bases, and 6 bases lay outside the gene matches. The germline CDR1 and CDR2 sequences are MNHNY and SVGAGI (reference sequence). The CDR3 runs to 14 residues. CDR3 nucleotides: TGTGCCAGCAGTTCATCCGGGACAGGGGCCGAGCAGTACTTC. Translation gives CASSSSGTGAEQYF.

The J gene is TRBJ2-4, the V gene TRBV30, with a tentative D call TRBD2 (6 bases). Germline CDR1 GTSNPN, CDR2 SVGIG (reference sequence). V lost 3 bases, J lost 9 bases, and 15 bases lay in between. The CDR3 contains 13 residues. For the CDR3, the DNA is TGTGCCTGGAGCCACTCACGGGGAGGCATTCAGTACTTC. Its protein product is CAWSHSRGGIQYF.

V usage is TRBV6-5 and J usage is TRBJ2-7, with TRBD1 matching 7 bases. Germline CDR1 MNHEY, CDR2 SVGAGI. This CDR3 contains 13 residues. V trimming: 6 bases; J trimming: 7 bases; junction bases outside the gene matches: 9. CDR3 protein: CASRNRDRGEQYF. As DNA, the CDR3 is TGTGCCAGCAGGAACCGGGACAGAGGAGAGCAGTACTTC.

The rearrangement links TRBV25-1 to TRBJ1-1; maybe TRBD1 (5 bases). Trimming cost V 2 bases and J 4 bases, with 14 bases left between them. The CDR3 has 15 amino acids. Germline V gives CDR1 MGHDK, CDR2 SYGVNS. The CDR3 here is CASSEVGGKGTEAFF. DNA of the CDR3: TGTGCCAGCAGTGAAGTCGGGGGGAAGGGCACTGAAGCTTTCTTT. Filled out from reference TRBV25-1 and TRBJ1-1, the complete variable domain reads EADIYQTPRYLVIGTGKKITLECSQTMGHDKMYWYQQDPGMELHLIHYSYGVNSTEKGDLSSESTVSRIRTEHFPLTLESARPSHTSQYLCASSEVGGKGTEAFFGQGTRLTVV.

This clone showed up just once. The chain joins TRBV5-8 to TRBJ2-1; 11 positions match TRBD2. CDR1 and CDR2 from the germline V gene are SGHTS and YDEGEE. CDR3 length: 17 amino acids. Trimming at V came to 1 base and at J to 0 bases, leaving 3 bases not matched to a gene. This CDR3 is CASSLWTSGYSYNEQFF. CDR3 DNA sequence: TGTGCCAGCAGCTTGTGGACTAGCGGGTACTCCTACAATGAGCAGTTCTTC.

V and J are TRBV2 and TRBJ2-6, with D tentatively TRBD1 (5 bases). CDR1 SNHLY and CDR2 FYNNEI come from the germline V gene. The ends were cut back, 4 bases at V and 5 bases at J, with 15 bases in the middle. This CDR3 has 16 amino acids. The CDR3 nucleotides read TGTGCCAGCAGTGGTCGGCAACAGGTCTGGGCCAACGTCCTGACTTTC. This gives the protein CASSGRQQVWANVLTF. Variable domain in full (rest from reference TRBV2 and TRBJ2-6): EPEVTQTPSHQVTQMGQEVILRCVPISNHLYFYWYRQILGQKVEFLVSFYNNEISEKSEIFDDQFSVERPDGSNFTLKIRSTKLEDSAMYFCASSGRQQVWANVLTFGAGSRLTVL.

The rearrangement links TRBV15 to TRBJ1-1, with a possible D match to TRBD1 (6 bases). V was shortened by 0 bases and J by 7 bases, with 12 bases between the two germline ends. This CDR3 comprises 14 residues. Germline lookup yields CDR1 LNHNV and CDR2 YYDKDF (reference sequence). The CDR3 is CATSRDRGLGEAFF. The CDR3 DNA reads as TGTGCCACCAGCAGAGATAGGGGGTTAGGTGAAGCTTTCTTT.

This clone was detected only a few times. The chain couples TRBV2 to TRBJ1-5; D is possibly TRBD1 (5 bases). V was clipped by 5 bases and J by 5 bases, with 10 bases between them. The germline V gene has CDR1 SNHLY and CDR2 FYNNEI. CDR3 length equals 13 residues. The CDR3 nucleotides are TGTGCCAGCAGTCAGGGTGCCGATCAGCCCCAGCATTTT. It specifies CASSQGADQPQHF. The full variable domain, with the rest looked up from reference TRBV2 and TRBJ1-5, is EPEVTQTPSHQVTQMGQEVILRCVPISNHLYFYWYRQILGQKVEFLVSFYNNEISEKSEIFDDQFSVERPDGSNFTLKIRSTKLEDSAMYFCASSQGADQPQHFGDGTRLSIL.

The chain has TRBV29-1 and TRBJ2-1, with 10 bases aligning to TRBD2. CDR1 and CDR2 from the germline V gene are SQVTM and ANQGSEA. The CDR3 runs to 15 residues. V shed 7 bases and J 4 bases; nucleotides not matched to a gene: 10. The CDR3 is CSAYLAGVAYNEQFF. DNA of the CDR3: TGCAGCGCCTATCTAGCGGGAGTTGCTTACAATGAGCAGTTCTTC.

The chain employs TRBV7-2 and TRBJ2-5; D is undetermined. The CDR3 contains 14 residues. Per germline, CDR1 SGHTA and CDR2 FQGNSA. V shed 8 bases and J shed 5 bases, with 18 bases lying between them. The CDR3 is CASGHENRRETQYF. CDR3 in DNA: TGTGCCAGCGGCCACGAGAACAGAAGGGAGACCCAGTACTTC. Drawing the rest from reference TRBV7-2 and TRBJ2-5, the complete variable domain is GAGVSQSPSNKVTEKGKDVELRCDPISGHTALYWYRQSLGQGLEFLIYFQGNSAPDKSGLPSDRFSAERTGGSVSTLTIQRTQQEDSAVYLCASGHENRRETQYFGPGTRLLVL.

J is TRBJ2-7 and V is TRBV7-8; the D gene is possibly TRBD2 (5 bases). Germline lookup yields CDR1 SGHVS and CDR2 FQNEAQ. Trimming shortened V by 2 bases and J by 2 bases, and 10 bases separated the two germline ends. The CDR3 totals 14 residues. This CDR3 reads CASSLSGEPYEQYF. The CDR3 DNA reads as TGTGCCAGCAGCTTAAGCGGTGAACCCTACGAGCAGTACTTC.

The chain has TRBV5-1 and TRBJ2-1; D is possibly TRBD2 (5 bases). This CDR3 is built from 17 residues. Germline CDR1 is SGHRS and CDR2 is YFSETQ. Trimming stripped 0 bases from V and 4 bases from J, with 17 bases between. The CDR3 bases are TGCGCCAGCAGCTTGGGGGTCTTCGGACTGGGTTACAATGAGCAGTTCTTC. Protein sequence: CASSLGVFGLGYNEQFF.

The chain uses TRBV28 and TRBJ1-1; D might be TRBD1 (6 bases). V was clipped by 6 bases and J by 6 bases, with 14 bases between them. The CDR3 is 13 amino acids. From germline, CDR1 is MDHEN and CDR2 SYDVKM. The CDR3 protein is CASSPTGLAEAFF. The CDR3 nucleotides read TGTGCCAGCAGCCCTACAGGGTTAGCTGAAGCTTTCTTT.

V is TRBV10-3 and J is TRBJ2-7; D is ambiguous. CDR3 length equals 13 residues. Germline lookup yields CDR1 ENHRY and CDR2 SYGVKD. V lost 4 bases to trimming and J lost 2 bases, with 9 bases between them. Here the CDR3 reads CAISVASPYEQYF. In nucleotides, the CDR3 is TGTGCCATCAGTGTAGCCAGTCCCTACGAGCAGTACTTC.

In nucleotides, the CDR3 is TGTGCCAGCAGTGAATGGAGCAGGGGGCAGGACGAGCAGTACTTC. Translated, it gives CASSEWSRGQDEQYF. The J gene is TRBJ2-7, the V gene TRBV25-1; the match to TRBD1 covers 8 bases. Losses at the gene ends were 1 base for V and 5 bases for J; bases not matched to a gene: 7. The CDR3 is 15 residues long. Germline loops: CDR1 MGHDK, CDR2 SYGVNS.

CDR3 region: CASSLLGEPRGETQYF. CDR3 DNA sequence: TGCGCCAGCAGCTTGCTTGGCGAACCCCGGGGGGAGACCCAGTACTTC. This chain joins TRBV5-1 and TRBJ2-5, with D perhaps TRBD2 (6 bases). V shed 1 base and J shed 5 bases, with 18 bases lying between them. The CDR3 consists of 16 residues. Germline V gene sequence: CDR1 SGHRS, CDR2 YFSETQ.

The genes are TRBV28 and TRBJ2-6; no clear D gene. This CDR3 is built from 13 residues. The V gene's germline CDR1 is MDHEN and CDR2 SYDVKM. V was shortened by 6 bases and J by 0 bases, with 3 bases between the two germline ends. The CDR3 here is CASRRSGANVLTF. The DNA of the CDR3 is TGTGCCAGCAGGCGCTCTGGGGCCAACGTCCTGACTTTC. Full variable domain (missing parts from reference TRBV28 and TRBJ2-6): DVKVTQSSRYLVKRTGEKVFLECVQDMDHENMFWYRQDPGLGLRLIYFSYDVKMKEKGDIPEGYSVSREKKERFSLILESASTNQTSMYLCASRRSGANVLTFGAGSRLTVL.

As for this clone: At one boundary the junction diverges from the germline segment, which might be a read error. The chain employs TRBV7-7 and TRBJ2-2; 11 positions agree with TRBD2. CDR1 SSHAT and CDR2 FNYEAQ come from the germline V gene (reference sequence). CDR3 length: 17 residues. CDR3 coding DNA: TGTGCTAGCAGCTTAGGAACTAGCGGGAGAAGGTTCGGGGAGCTGTTTTTT. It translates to CASSLGTSGRRFGELFF.

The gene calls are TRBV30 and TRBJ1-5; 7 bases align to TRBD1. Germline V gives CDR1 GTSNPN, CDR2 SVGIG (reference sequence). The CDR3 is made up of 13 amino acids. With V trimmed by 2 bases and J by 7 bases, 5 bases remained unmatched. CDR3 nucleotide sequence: TGTGCCTGGAGTAAACAGGGGTTGCAGCCCCAGCATTTT. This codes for CAWSKQGLQPQHF.

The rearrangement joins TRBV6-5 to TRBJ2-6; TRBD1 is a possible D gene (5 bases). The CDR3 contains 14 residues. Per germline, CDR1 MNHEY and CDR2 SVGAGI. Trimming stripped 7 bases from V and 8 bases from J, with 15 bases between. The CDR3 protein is CASKAAGITNVLTF. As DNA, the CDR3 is TGTGCCAGCAAGGCGGCAGGGATTACCAACGTCCTGACTTTC.

This CDR3 reads CAWSLANSYEQYF. The CDR3, as DNA: TGTGCCTGGAGTCTAGCGAACTCCTACGAGCAGTACTTC. This chain links TRBV30 with TRBJ2-7; weak D call: TRBD2 (6 bases). There are 13 residues in the CDR3. The V gene's germline CDR1 is GTSNPN and CDR2 SVGIG (reference sequence). V lost 2 bases and J 0 bases, leaving 8 bases between the germline ends.

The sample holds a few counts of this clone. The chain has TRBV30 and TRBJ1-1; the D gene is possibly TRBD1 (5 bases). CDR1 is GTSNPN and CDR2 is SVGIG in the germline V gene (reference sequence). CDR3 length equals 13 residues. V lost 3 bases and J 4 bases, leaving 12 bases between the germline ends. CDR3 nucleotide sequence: TGTGCCTGGAGAACGGGGGACTTCACTGAAGCTTTCTTT. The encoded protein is CAWRTGDFTEAFF.